This T cell receptor (beta chain) comes out of a study of T cell responses to AZD1222 COVID-19 vaccine. In regard to this clone: The antigen remains unidentified.

Study-wide results and limits: Spike-specific TCR depth and breadth grew after two AZD1222 doses. No day 14 peak samples; only post-peak repertoires were characterized.

The assay was immunoSEQ multiplex PCR, and TCRdb's table has in-frame clones only and misses some. The sample includes some 120,000 clones, 84% of them seen just once. Per germline, CDR1 SGHRS and CDR2 YFSETQ. This CDR3 region has 13 residues. V lost 0 bases and J 8 bases, leaving 9 bases between the germline ends. The clonotype comes from an adult in good health. Sequenced here: peripheral blood, sampled on day 0 of AZD1222 vaccination. J is TRBJ2-1 and V is TRBV5-1; D gene ambiguous. CDR3 loop: CASSLDPPYEQFF. The CDR3 coding sequence is TGCGCCAGCAGCTTGGACCCCCCCTATGAGCAGTTCTTC.